This entry is about one TCR beta chain. What it recognizes is unknown. In TCRdb, the 5' RACE reads were re-called with MiXCR into one record per CDR3 protein. The sample carries some 700,000 distinct CDR3 sequences, around 19% recorded once. The record originates from a study of CD8 T cells in ankylosing spondylitis. Study conclusions and caveats: What seemed typical of ankylosing spondylitis blood was a TCR beta motif built from roughly 8 highly homologous variants.

The TCR sequence derives from a male donor with ankylosing spondylitis. The sample was blood, either unsorted or a sorted T cell fraction (not recorded which).

The CDR3 DNA is TGTGCCAGCAGCTTAGCACCGGGACTAGCGGGAGCAGCGAACACCGGGGAGCTGTTTTTT. Amino acids: CASSLAPGLAGAANTGELFF. This chain connects TRBV7-2 to TRBJ2-2, with TRBD2 matching 14 bases. J lost 0 bases, V lost 0 bases, and 6 bases had no gene match. This CDR3 has 20 amino acids. Germline loops: CDR1 SGHTA, CDR2 FQGNSA.